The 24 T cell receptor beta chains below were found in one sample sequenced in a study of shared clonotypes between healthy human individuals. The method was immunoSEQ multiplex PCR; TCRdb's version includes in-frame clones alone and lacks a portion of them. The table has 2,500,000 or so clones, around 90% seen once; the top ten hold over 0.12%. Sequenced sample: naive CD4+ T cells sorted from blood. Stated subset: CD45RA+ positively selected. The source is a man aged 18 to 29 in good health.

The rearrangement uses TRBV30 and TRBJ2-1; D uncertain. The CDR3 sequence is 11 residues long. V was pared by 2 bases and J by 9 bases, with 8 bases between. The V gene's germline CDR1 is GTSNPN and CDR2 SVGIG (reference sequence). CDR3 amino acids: CAWSRESEQFF. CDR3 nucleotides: TGTGCCTGGAGTCGAGAGAGTGAGCAGTTCTTC.

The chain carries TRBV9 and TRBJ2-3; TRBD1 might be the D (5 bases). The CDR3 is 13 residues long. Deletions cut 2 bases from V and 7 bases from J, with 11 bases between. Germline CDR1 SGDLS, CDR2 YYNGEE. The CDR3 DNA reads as TGTGCCAGCAGCGTGACAGAGGACAATACGCAGTATTTT. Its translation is CASSVTEDNTQYF. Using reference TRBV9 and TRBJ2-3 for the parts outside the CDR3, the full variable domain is DSGVTQTPKHLITATGQRVTLRCSPRSGDLSVYWYQQSLDQGLQFLIQYYNGEERAKGNILERFSAQQFPDLHSELNLSSLELGDSALYFCASSVTEDNTQYFGPGTRLTVL.

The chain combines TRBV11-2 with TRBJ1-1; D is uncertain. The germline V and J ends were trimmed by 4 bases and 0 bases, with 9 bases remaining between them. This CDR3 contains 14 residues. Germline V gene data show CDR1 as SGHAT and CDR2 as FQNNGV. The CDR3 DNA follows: TGTGCCAGCAGCTCCCCCCTATTGAACACTGAAGCTTTCTTT. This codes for CASSSPLLNTEAFF.

Here the CDR3 DNA reads TGTGCCAGCTCTCTAACTAGCGGGGTACACGAGCAGTACTTC. Its protein product is CASSLTSGVHEQYF. The chain uses TRBV18 and TRBJ2-7; 10 nucleotides agree with TRBD2. CDR3 size: 14 residues. Germline V gene sequence: CDR1 KGHSH, CDR2 LQKENI. J gave up 5 bases and V 6 bases, and 7 bases lay outside the gene matches.

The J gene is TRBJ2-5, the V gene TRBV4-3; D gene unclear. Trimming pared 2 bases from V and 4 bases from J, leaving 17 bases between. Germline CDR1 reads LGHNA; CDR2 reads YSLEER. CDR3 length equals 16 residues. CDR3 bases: TGCGCCAGCAGCCAACAGTTCTCCCAAACGAGAGAGACCCAGTACTTC. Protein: CASSQQFSQTRETQYF.

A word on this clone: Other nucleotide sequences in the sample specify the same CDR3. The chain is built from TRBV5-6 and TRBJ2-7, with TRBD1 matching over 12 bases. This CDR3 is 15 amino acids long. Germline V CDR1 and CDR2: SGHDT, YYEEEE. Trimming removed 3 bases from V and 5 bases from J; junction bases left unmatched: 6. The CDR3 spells CASSSPGQGADEQYF. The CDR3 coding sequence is TGTGCCAGCAGCTCGCCGGGACAGGGGGCCGACGAGCAGTACTTC.

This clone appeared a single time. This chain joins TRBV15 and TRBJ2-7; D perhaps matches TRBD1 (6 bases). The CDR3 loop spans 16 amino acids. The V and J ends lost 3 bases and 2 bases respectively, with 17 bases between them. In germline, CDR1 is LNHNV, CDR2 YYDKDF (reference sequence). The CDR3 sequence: CATSSRLSGVAYEQYF. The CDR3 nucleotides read TGTGCCACCAGCAGCCGCCTCTCAGGGGTCGCCTACGAGCAGTACTTC.

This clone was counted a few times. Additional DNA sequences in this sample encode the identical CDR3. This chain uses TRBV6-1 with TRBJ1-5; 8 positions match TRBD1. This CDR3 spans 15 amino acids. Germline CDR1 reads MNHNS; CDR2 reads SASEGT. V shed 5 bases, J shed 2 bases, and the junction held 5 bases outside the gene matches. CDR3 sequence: CASSLQGVGNQPQHF. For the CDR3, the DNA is TGTGCCAGCAGTCTACAGGGGGTGGGCAATCAGCCCCAGCATTTT.

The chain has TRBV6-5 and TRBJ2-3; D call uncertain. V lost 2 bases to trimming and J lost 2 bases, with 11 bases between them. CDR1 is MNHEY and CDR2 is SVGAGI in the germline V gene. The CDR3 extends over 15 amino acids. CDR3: CASSYQPAATDTQYF. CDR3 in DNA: TGTGCCAGCAGTTACCAGCCCGCCGCCACAGATACGCAGTATTTT.

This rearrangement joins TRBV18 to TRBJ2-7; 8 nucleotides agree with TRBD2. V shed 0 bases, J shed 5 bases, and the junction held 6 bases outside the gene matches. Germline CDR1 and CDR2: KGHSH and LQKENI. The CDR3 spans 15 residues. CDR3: CASSPPAAGGHEQYF. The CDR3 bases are TGTGCCAGCTCACCACCGGCTGCGGGGGGACACGAGCAGTACTTC.

The CDR3, as DNA: TGTGCCAGTAGTTTCGGACCGAATCAGCCCCAGCATTTT. It specifies CASSFGPNQPQHF. The chain couples TRBV19 to TRBJ1-5, with no clear D. The CDR3 extends over 13 amino acids. The germline V and J ends were trimmed by 5 bases and 4 bases, with 9 bases remaining between them. Germline V CDR1 and CDR2: LNHDA, SQIVND (reference sequence).

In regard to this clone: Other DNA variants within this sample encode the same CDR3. CDR3 nucleotides: TGTGCCACCAGCAGAGACAATCAGCCCCAGCATTTT. Protein product: CATSRDNQPQHF. V is TRBV15 and J is TRBJ1-5, with no clear D. The CDR3 sequence is 12 residues long. Trimming took 0 bases from V and 3 from J, leaving 0 bases between them. The germline gives CDR1 LNHNV, CDR2 YYDKDF (reference sequence).

In DNA form, the CDR3 reads TGTGCCACCAGCAGAGACTCCCCAGGGGTTTCAAACATTCAGTACTTC. It translates to CATSRDSPGVSNIQYF. The chain has TRBV15 and TRBJ2-4; D is perhaps TRBD1 (6 bases). V lost 0 bases and J 6 bases, leaving 15 bases between the germline ends. The CDR3 loop spans 16 amino acids. Germline CDR1 LNHNV, CDR2 YYDKDF (reference sequence).

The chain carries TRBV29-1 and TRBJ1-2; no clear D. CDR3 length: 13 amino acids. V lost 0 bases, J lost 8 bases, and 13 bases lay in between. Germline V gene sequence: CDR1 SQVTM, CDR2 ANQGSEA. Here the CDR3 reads CSVEEQGSRGYTF. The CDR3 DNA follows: TGCAGCGTTGAAGAACAAGGTTCCCGGGGCTACACCTTC.

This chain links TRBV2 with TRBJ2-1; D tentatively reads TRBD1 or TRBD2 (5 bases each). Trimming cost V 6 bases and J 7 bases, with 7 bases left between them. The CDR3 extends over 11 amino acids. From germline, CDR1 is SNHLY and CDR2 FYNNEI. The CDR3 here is CASRGENEQFF. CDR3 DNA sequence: TGTGCCAGCAGGGGGGAAAATGAGCAGTTCTTC.

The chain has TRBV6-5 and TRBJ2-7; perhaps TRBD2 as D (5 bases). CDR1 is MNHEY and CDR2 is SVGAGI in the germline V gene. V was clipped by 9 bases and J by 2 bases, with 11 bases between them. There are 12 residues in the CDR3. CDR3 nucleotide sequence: TGTGCCAGTTGGGAGAGCCCCTACGAGCAGTACTTC. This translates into CASWESPYEQYF.

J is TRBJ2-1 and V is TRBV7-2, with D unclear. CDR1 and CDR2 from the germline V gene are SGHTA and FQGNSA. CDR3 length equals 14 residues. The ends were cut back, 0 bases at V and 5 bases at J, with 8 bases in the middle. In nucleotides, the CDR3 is TGTGCCAGCAGCTTAGCGGGCCTAGACAATGAGCAGTTCTTC. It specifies CASSLAGLDNEQFF.

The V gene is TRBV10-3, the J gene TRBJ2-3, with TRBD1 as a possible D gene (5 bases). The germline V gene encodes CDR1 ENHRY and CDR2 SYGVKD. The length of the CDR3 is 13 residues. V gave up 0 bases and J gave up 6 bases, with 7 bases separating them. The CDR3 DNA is TGTGCCATCAGTGAGTCGACAGCGGATACGCAGTATTTT. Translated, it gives CAISESTADTQYF.

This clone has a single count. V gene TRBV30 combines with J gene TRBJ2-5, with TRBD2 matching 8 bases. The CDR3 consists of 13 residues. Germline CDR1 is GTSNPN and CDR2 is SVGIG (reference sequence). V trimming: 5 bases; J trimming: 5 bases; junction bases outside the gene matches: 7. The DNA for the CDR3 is TGTGCCTGGGATCCGGGACTAGGGGAGACCCAGTACTTC. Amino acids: CAWDPGLGETQYF.

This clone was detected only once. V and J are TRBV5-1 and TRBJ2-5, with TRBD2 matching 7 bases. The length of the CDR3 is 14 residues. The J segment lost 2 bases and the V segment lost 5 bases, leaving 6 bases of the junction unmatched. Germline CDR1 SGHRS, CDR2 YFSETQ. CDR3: CASSYLAVQETQYF. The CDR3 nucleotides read TGCGCCAGCAGTTACCTAGCGGTACAAGAGACCCAGTACTTC.

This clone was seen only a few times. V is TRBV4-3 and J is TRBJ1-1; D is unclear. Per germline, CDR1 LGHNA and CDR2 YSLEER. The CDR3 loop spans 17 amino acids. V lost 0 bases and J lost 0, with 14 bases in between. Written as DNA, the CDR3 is TGCGCCAGCAGCCAAGAACCACCTCCCTTAATGAACACTGAAGCTTTCTTT. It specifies CASSQEPPPLMNTEAFF.

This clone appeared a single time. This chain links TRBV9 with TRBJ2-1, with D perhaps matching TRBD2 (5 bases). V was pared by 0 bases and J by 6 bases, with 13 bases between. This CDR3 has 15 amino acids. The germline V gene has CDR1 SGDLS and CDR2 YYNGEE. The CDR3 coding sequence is TGTGCCAGCAGCGTAGAGACCCTCGGAGGCAATGAGCAGTTCTTC. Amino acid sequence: CASSVETLGGNEQFF.

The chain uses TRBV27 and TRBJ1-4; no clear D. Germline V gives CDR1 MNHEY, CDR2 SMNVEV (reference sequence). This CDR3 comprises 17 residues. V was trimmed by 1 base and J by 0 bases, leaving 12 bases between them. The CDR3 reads CASSLFGDFATNEKLFF. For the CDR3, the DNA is TGTGCCAGCAGTTTATTCGGGGATTTTGCAACTAATGAAAAACTGTTTTTT.

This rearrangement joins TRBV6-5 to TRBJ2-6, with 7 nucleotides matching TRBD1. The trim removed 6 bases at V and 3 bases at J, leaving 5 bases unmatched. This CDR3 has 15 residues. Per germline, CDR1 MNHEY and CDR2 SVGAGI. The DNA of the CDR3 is TGTGCCAGCAGCTTCACAGGGGTTGGGGCCAACGTCCTGACTTTC. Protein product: CASSFTGVGANVLTF.